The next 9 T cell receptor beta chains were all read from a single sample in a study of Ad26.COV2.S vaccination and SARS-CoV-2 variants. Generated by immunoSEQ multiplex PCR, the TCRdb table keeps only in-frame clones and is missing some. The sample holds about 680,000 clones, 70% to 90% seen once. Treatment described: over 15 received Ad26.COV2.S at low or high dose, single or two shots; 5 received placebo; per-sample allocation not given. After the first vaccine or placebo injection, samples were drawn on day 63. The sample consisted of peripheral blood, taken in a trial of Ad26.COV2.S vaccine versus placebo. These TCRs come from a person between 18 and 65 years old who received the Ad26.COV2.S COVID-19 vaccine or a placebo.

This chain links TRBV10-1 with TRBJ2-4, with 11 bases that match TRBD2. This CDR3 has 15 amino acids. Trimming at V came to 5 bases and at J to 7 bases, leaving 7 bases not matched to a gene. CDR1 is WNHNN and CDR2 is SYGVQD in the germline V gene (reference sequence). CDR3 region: CASSRSIAGGNIQYF. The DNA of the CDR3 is TGCGCCAGCAGTCGCAGTATAGCGGGAGGGAACATTCAGTACTTC.

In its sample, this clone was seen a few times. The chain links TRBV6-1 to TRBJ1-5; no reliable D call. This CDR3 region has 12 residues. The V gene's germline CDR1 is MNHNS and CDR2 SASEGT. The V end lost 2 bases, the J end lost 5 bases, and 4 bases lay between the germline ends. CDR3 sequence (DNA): TGTGCCAGCAGTGAATTGGATCAGCCCCAGCATTTT. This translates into CASSELDQPQHF.

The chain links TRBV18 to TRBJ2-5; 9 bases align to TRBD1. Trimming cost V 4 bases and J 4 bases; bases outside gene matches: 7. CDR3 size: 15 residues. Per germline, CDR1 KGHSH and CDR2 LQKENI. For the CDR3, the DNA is TGTGCCAGCTCACGGCCGGGACAGGGAGGAGAGACCCAGTACTTC. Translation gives CASSRPGQGGETQYF.

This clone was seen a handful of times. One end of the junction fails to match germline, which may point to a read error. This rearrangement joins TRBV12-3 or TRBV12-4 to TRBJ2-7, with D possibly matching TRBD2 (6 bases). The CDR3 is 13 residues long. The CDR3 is CASRLADSYEQYF. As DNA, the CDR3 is TGTGCCAGCAGGTTAGCGGACTCCTACGAGCAGTACTTC.

CDR3 bases: TGTGCCACCAGTGATTTCCCCCAGGGGACTTACACCGGGGAGCTGTTTTTT. Translation gives CATSDFPQGTYTGELFF. The rearrangement joins TRBV24-1 to TRBJ2-2, with D perhaps given as TRBD1 or TRBD2 (6 bases each). V was trimmed by 1 base and J by 3 bases, leaving 14 bases between them. Germline-derived CDR1 and CDR2 are KGHDR and SFDVKD. The CDR3 totals 17 residues.

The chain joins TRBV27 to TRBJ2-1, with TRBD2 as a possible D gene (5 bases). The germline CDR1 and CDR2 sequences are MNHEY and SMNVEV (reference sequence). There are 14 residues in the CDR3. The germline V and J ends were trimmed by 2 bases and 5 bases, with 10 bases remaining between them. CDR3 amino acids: CASSLTGIHNEQFF. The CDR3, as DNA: TGTGCCAGCAGTTTAACGGGGATCCACAATGAGCAGTTCTTC.

The CDR3, as DNA: TGTGCCAGCAGTTATGCATGGACTAGCGGGTACAATGAGCAGTTCTTC. Protein product: CASSYAWTSGYNEQFF. This chain joins TRBV2 and TRBJ2-1; 11 bases match TRBD2. V lost 5 bases to trimming and J lost 4 bases; unmatched junction nucleotides: 7. The germline V gene has CDR1 SNHLY and CDR2 FYNNEI. The CDR3 totals 16 residues.

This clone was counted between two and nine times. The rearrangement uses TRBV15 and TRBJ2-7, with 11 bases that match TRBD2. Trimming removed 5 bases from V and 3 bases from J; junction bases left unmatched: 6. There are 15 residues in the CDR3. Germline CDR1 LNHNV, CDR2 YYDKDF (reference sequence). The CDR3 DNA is TGTGCCACCAGCTCCACTAGCGGGAGTGTCTACGAGCAGTACTTC. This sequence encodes CATSSTSGSVYEQYF.

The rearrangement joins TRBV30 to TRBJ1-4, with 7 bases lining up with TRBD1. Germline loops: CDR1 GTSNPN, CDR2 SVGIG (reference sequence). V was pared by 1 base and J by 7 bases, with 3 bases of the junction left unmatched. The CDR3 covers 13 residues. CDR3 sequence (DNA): TGTGCCTGGAGTGAGTCAGGGGGTGAAAAACTGTTTTTT. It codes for CAWSESGGEKLFF.